A single sample is the source of the 12 T cell receptor beta chains below, sequenced in a study of blood T cell repertoires in COVID-19. Sequencing was performed with immunoSEQ multiplex PCR; in TCRdb, only in-frame clones are kept and a portion is missing. The sample consists of approximately 260,000 clones, 88% of them appearing once. The specimen sequenced was peripheral blood. The receptors derive from a woman in her seventies with COVID-19, enrolled during active disease.

The chain links TRBV3-1 (or the pseudogene TRBV3-2) to TRBJ2-1; 16 bases agree with TRBD2. Germline CDR1 is LGHDT and CDR2 is YNNKEL (reference sequence). V trimming: 4 bases; J trimming: 15 bases; junction bases outside the gene matches: 9. The CDR3 consists of 15 residues. This CDR3 reads CASSPPGLAGGRGFF. The CDR3, as DNA: TGTGCCAGCAGCCCACCGGGACTAGCGGGAGGGCGGGGGTTCTTC.

The chain couples TRBV19 to TRBJ1-4, with TRBD1 matching 10 bases. V shed 7 bases, J shed 0 bases, and the junction held 8 bases outside the gene matches. Germline V CDR1 and CDR2: LNHDA, SQIVND (reference sequence). The CDR3 is made up of 17 amino acids. The CDR3 loop is CASTDGQGVATNEKLFF. As DNA, the CDR3 is TGTGCCAGTACCGATGGACAGGGGGTTGCAACTAATGAAAAACTGTTTTTT.

The gene calls are TRBV4-2 and TRBJ2-3, with TRBD2 matching over 9 bases. J gave up 3 bases and V 4 bases, and 8 bases lay outside the gene matches. The CDR3 totals 16 residues. In germline, CDR1 is LGHNA, CDR2 YNFKEQ. DNA of the CDR3: TGTGCCAGCAGCCCCCGGTTAGCGGGAGAAACAGATACGCAGTATTTT. Encoded protein: CASSPRLAGETDTQYF.

This CDR3 is CAISDSDRGLPEQYF. The CDR3 bases are TGTGCCATCAGTGATTCGGACAGGGGGCTTCCCGAGCAGTACTTC. The chain has TRBV10-3 and TRBJ2-7; 11 bases align to TRBD1. Germline-derived CDR1 and CDR2 are ENHRY and SYGVKD. Trimming cost V 3 bases and J 6 bases; bases outside gene matches: 7. The CDR3 covers 15 residues.

The J gene is TRBJ1-1, the V gene TRBV5-1, with D possibly being TRBD1 (5 bases). The CDR3 is 15 amino acids. V was trimmed by 0 bases and J by 2 bases, leaving 11 bases between them. Germline V CDR1 and CDR2: SGHRS, YFSETQ. This chain's CDR3 is CASSLGDSPNTEAFF. As DNA, the CDR3 is TGCGCCAGCAGCTTGGGTGACAGTCCAAACACTGAAGCTTTCTTT. Filled out from reference TRBV5-1 and TRBJ1-1, the complete variable domain reads KAGVTQTPRYLIKTRGQQVTLSCSPISGHRSVSWYQQTPGQGLQFLFEYFSETQRNKGNFPGRFSGRQFSNSRSEMNVSTLELGDSALYLCASSLGDSPNTEAFFGQGTRLTVV.

V usage is TRBV10-3 and J usage is TRBJ1-1; D unclear. V was clipped by 11 bases and J by 0 bases, with 13 bases between them. The CDR3 spans 13 residues. Germline loops: CDR1 ENHRY, CDR2 SYGVKD. In DNA form, the CDR3 reads TGTGCCGTCGGTCCCGGAGTGAACACTGAAGCTTTCTTT. Translating gives CAVGPGVNTEAFF.

This chain uses TRBV27 with TRBJ2-7; D is uncertain. Germline V gene lookup returns CDR1 MNHEY and CDR2 SMNVEV (reference sequence). The CDR3 is 14 residues long. Trimming left V 6 bases short and J 1 base short, with 13 bases between. The CDR3 spells CASRTAVFSYEQYF. The CDR3 coding sequence is TGTGCCAGCAGAACAGCAGTCTTTTCCTACGAGCAGTACTTC.

The V gene is TRBV7-9, the J gene TRBJ2-7, with 9 bases identical to TRBD1. V dropped 1 base and J dropped 2; count of bases not matched to a gene: 0. CDR1 and CDR2 from the germline V gene are SEHNR and FQNEAQ (reference sequence). This CDR3 region has 14 residues. CDR3 residues: CASSLGTGAYEQYF. The CDR3 DNA follows: TGTGCCAGCAGCTTAGGGACAGGGGCCTACGAGCAGTACTTC. Together with reference TRBV7-9 and TRBJ2-7, the CDR3 gives the full variable domain: DTGVSQNPRHKITKRGQNVTFRCDPISEHNRLYWYRQTLGQGPEFLTYFQNEAQLEKSRLLSDRFSAERPKGSFSTLEIQRTEQGDSAMYLCASSLGTGAYEQYFGPGTRLTVT.

The table lists this clone with a few counts. The chain carries TRBV3-1 (or the pseudogene TRBV3-2) and TRBJ1-2; the D gene is possibly TRBD1 (6 bases). Looked up from germline, CDR1 is LGHDT and CDR2 is YNNKEL (reference sequence). The CDR3 is 15 residues long. V was trimmed by 0 bases and J by 8 bases, leaving 16 bases between them. CDR3 sequence: CASSQDRQGLLGYTF. The CDR3 DNA follows: TGTGCCAGCAGCCAAGATCGCCAGGGGCTTTTAGGCTACACCTTC.

This chain links TRBV3-1 (or the pseudogene TRBV3-2) with TRBJ2-1; 14 bases line up with TRBD2. This CDR3 spans 15 amino acids. CDR1 LGHDT and CDR2 YNNKEL come from the germline V gene (reference sequence). The V and J ends lost 6 bases and 6 bases, in that order; junction bases with no gene match: 4. CDR3 amino acids: CASRGLAGEFNEQFF. In DNA, the CDR3 is TGTGCCAGCAGGGGACTAGCGGGAGAATTCAATGAGCAGTTCTTC.

The gene calls are TRBV5-8 and TRBJ2-1; 13 bases line up with TRBD2. Germline-derived CDR1 and CDR2 are SGHTS and YDEGEE. The V segment lost 3 bases and the J segment 7 bases; nucleotides outside the gene matches: 10. The CDR3 is made up of 17 amino acids. The CDR3 nucleotides read TGTGCCAGCAGCTCTGGACTAGCGGGAGTATACGGGAATGAGCAGTTCTTC. This gives the protein CASSSGLAGVYGNEQFF.

The V call is TRBV19, the J call TRBJ1-5, with TRBD1 identical over 7 bases. V lost 3 bases, J lost 2 bases, and 7 bases stayed unmatched. Per the germline V gene, CDR1 is LNHDA and CDR2 is SQIVND (reference sequence). The length of the CDR3 is 16 residues. CDR3 in DNA: TGTGCCAGTAGTATTCGACAGGGTATTGGCAATCAGCCCCAGCATTTT. Translated, it gives CASSIRQGIGNQPQHF.